The 32 T cell receptor beta chains below come from one sample, sequenced in a study of post-analysis software for immune sequencing data (dated by TCRdb to about 2015). What the study reported, not specific to this receptor: Roughly 5 TRBV segments, including TRBV5-6, TRBV5-1 and TRBV20-1, were significantly more frequent in patients than controls.

Their specific antigens are unknown. Receptor libraries were prepared by PCR. TCRdb lists the instrument as Illumina HiSeq 2500. To reduce PCR and sequencing biases, unique molecular identifiers were incorporated into the TCR beta cDNA libraries. Through fastp at Q25 and MiXCR, TCRdb rebuilt clones from the public reads, retaining in-frame beta chains. All rows with the same CDR3 protein become a single entry with the most common DNA and genes. This sample comprises about 820,000 distinct CDR3 sequences, around 50% of them detected only once. The ten largest clones take up approximately 4.5% of the sample. Sequenced sample: blood. The source is a girl aged 5-17 years with multiple sclerosis.

V is TRBV6-5 and J is TRBJ2-1; 8 bases line up with TRBD1. With the DNA end fitting TRBJ2-7 better, the J assignment may be wrong. Germline CDR1 is MNHEY and CDR2 is SVGAGI. The CDR3 is 18 amino acids. CDR3 sequence (DNA): TGTGCCAGCAGTTACTTTCGTTCCCGGACAGGGACGTACAATGAGCAGTACTTC. Translating gives CASSYFRSRTGTYNEQYF.

V is TRBV20-1 and J is TRBJ2-4; D is possibly TRBD2 (5 bases). CDR1 is DFQATT, CDR2 SNEGSKA, per germline (reference sequence). V was trimmed by 7 bases and J by 0 bases, leaving 19 bases between them. The CDR3 spans 16 residues. The CDR3 region is CSGRPETILAKNIQYF. CDR3 sequence (DNA): TGCAGTGGCAGGCCAGAGACTATACTAGCCAAAAACATTCAGTACTTC.

This clonotype was observed a handful of times. This chain links TRBV3-1 with TRBJ1-6; tentative D call: TRBD1 (5 bases). V lost 4 bases and J lost 9, with 19 bases in between. Per germline, CDR1 LGHDT and CDR2 YNNKEL (reference sequence). There are 16 residues in the CDR3. This CDR3 is CASSPTAGTGSSPLHF. DNA for the CDR3: TGTGCCAGCAGCCCCACCGCCGGGACCGGGAGTTCACCCCTCCACTTT.

The V call is TRBV20-1, the J call TRBJ2-5; TRBD2 matches 14 bases. The CDR3 contains 17 residues. Germline V gene lookup returns CDR1 DFQATT and CDR2 SNEGSKA (reference sequence). Trimming cost V 6 bases and J 5 bases; bases outside gene matches: 14. The CDR3 sequence: CSASTPGLAGVWETQYF. The CDR3 nucleotides read TGCAGTGCGAGCACTCCGGGACTAGCGGGAGTGTGGGAGACCCAGTACTTC.

This chain links TRBV5-5 with TRBJ2-7; the D gene is possibly TRBD2 (6 bases). CDR1 is SGHKS and CDR2 is YYEKEE in the germline V gene (reference sequence). This CDR3 is built from 14 residues. Trimming pared 4 bases from V and 2 bases from J, leaving 13 bases between. DNA for the CDR3: TGTGCCAGCAGCAACGGGGGTTATCCCTACGAGCAGTACTTC. Protein sequence: CASSNGGYPYEQYF.

J is TRBJ2-3 and V is TRBV4-1; D is undetermined. V was pared by 3 bases and J by 2 bases, with 12 bases between. Germline CDR1 MGHRA, CDR2 YSYEKL. The CDR3 sequence is 15 residues long. Here the CDR3 reads CASSQVPTYTDTQYF. DNA of the CDR3: TGCGCCAGCAGCCAGGTCCCTACCTACACAGATACGCAGTATTTT.

V is TRBV20-1 and J is TRBJ1-2; weak D call: TRBD1 (5 bases). V was cut by 6 bases and J by 4 bases, with 21 bases left in between. Germline CDR1 DFQATT, CDR2 SNEGSKA (reference sequence). This CDR3 has 15 amino acids. The CDR3 region is CSAEGREEGSYGYTF. DNA for the CDR3: TGCAGTGCCGAGGGAAGGGAAGAGGGGAGCTATGGCTACACCTTC.

The CDR3 here is CASSPRSGTGHYGYTF. In nucleotides, the CDR3 is TGTGCCAGCAGCCCACGTTCCGGGACAGGTCACTATGGCTACACCTTC. The chain recombines TRBV7-3 with TRBJ1-2; 8 nucleotides agree with TRBD1. The CDR3 totals 16 residues. Trimming cost V 5 bases and J 3 bases; bases outside gene matches: 11. Germline lookup yields CDR1 SGHTA and CDR2 FQGTGA.

The chain combines TRBV3-1 with TRBJ2-5, with D unclear. The CDR3 runs 14 residues. CDR1 LGHDT and CDR2 YNNKEL come from the germline V gene (reference sequence). The V and J ends lost 1 base and 0 bases respectively, with 6 bases between them. The CDR3 DNA sequence: TGTGCCAGCAGCCAAGTGCTGGACCAAGAGACCCAGTACTTC. Encoded protein: CASSQVLDQETQYF.

The rearrangement links TRBV9 to TRBJ2-1; 7 bases map to TRBD2. The V segment lost 5 bases and the J segment 6 bases; nucleotides outside the gene matches: 11. Per the germline V gene, CDR1 is SGDLS and CDR2 is YYNGEE. The CDR3 spans 15 residues. For the CDR3, the DNA is TGTGCCAGCAGTCCCGGGACTATGGTTTTCAATGAGCAGTTCTTC. This gives the protein CASSPGTMVFNEQFF.

The chain employs TRBV4-2 and TRBJ1-1, with no clear D. The germline V and J ends were trimmed by 5 bases and 1 base, with 14 bases remaining between them. The CDR3 sequence is 15 residues long. CDR1 and CDR2 (germline): LGHNA, YNFKEQ. DNA for the CDR3: TGTGCCAGCAGCTTGGTGGGCAGCGAGAACACTGAAGCTTTCTTT. Translation: CASSLVGSENTEAFF.

The chain carries TRBV2 and TRBJ2-7, with TRBD1 as a possible D gene (5 bases). V was trimmed by 1 base and J by 2 bases, leaving 12 bases between them. CDR1 and CDR2 from the germline V gene are SNHLY and FYNNEI. The CDR3 runs to 15 residues. CDR3 amino acids: CASSEDRRSPYEQYF. The CDR3 DNA is TGTGCCAGCAGTGAAGACAGGCGAAGCCCCTACGAGCAGTACTTC.

This clonotype has more than one count but fewer than ten. The rearrangement uses TRBV20-1 and TRBJ2-1, with D maybe TRBD1 (5 bases). Germline V gene sequence: CDR1 DFQATT, CDR2 SNEGSKA (reference sequence). V lost 0 bases, J lost 4 bases, and 13 bases lay in between. The CDR3 is 15 residues long. In nucleotides, the CDR3 is TGCAGTGCTAGAGATCTCAGGACATCATACAATGAGCAGTTCTTC. Its protein is CSARDLRTSYNEQFF.

V usage is TRBV20-1 and J usage is TRBJ2-5, with 10 bases lining up with TRBD2. Germline values: CDR1 DFQATT, CDR2 SNEGSKA (reference sequence). V trimming: 1 base; J trimming: 2 bases; junction bases outside the gene matches: 4. This CDR3 has 15 amino acids. In DNA form, the CDR3 reads TGCAGTGCTAGAGGCGGACTAGCGGAGCAAGAGACCCAGTACTTC. Protein sequence: CSARGGLAEQETQYF.

V is TRBV6-5 and J is TRBJ2-7, with 8 bases matching TRBD2. The CDR3 extends over 14 amino acids. The V gene end was trimmed by 4 bases and the J gene end by 6 bases; junction bases not matched to a gene: 8. Germline CDR1 is MNHEY and CDR2 is SVGAGI. CDR3 in amino acids: CASSSAGVFIEQYF. The CDR3 DNA reads as TGTGCCAGCAGTTCAGCGGGAGTGTTTATCGAGCAGTACTTC.

This chain connects TRBV5-1 to TRBJ2-3; no firm D call. Germline V lookup: CDR1 SGHRS, CDR2 YFSETQ. CDR3 length: 14 residues. With 2 bases removed from V and 2 bases from J, the gap between germline ends came to 9 bases. DNA for the CDR3: TGCGCCAGCAGCTTTTTTACTGACACAGATACGCAGTATTTT. Protein: CASSFFTDTDTQYF.

This clonotype was seen a few times. J is TRBJ2-7 and V is TRBV20-1, with 11 positions matching TRBD1. The CDR3 sequence is 14 residues long. Per germline, CDR1 DFQATT and CDR2 SNEGSKA (reference sequence). After removal of 5 bases from V and 5 bases from J, the junction contained 8 bases not matched to a gene. The CDR3 region has the DNA TGCAGTGCTGGTGGGGACAGGGGGTTTGACGAGCAGTACTTC. It specifies CSAGGDRGFDEQYF.

The chain carries TRBV27 and TRBJ1-2; 7 bases are a match to TRBD1. J lost 2 bases, V lost 10 bases, and 10 bases had no gene match. The CDR3 has 14 amino acids. Germline CDR1 MNHEY, CDR2 SMNVEV (reference sequence). The CDR3: CATKGSTGNYGYTF. The CDR3 DNA reads as TGTGCCACCAAAGGATCGACAGGGAACTATGGCTACACCTTC.

This clonotype was seen more than once but under ten times. V and J are TRBV20-1 and TRBJ1-6; TRBD1 aligns across 7 bases. V gave up 3 bases and J gave up 6 bases; unmatched junction bases: 2. The CDR3 extends over 13 amino acids. The germline V gene has CDR1 DFQATT and CDR2 SNEGSKA (reference sequence). The CDR3 loop is CSARGQINSPLHF. For the CDR3, the DNA is TGCAGTGCTAGGGGACAGATTAATTCACCCCTCCACTTT.

V is TRBV29-1 and J is TRBJ2-7; weak D call: TRBD2 (7 bases). The CDR3 has 12 amino acids. Germline V gene sequence: CDR1 SQVTM, CDR2 ANQGSEA. CDR3 loop: CSGGDTEYEQYF. The DNA of the CDR3 is TGCAGTGGGGGGGACACCGAATACGAGCAGTACTTC.

The V and J genes are TRBV3-1 and TRBJ2-7; 10 positions match TRBD1. Germline V lookup: CDR1 LGHDT, CDR2 YNNKEL (reference sequence). V shed 0 bases and J 1 base; nucleotides not matched to a gene: 3. The CDR3 is made up of 16 amino acids. CDR3 in DNA: TGTGCCAGCAGCCAAGAACGGACAGGGGGTTCCTACGAGCAGTACTTC. It codes for CASSQERTGGSYEQYF.

V and J are TRBV21-1 and TRBJ1-5; the table's D call, TRBD1, was not checked against the DNA. TRBV21-1 is annotated as a pseudogene. The CDR3 has 17 residues. CDR3 DNA sequence: TGTGCCAGCAGCACGGGATCTGGGGGCCAGGGGGATCAGCCCCAGCATTTT. This sequence encodes CASSTGSGGQGDQPQHF.

This clonotype has just a few counts. The CDR3, as DNA: TGCGCCAGCAGCTTGGTGGGGGACTCCAAAAACATTCAGTACTTC. Its translation: CASSLVGDSKNIQYF. The genes are TRBV5-1 and TRBJ2-4, with D possibly matching TRBD2 (6 bases). This CDR3 comprises 15 residues. V lost 0 bases and J lost 2, with 9 bases in between. Per germline, CDR1 SGHRS and CDR2 YFSETQ.

This clonotype came up a few times. The chain joins TRBV28 to TRBJ2-7; no definite D call. V lost 6 bases and J 2 bases, leaving 14 bases between the germline ends. Per the germline V gene, CDR1 is MDHEN and CDR2 is SYDVKM. CDR3 length: 14 residues. The CDR3 sequence is CASRPPVPPYEQYF. CDR3 bases: TGTGCCAGCAGGCCCCCGGTCCCGCCCTACGAGCAGTACTTC.

This clonotype was observed a handful of times. This sequence joins TRBV29-1 and TRBJ2-1; D is uncertain. V was shortened by 7 bases and J by 3 bases, with 19 bases between the two germline ends. Germline CDR1 reads SQVTM; CDR2 reads ANQGSEA. This CDR3 has 15 residues. The CDR3 protein is CSAPNVFKGYNEQFF. CDR3 nucleotide sequence: TGCAGCGCCCCCAACGTCTTCAAGGGCTACAATGAGCAGTTCTTC.

CDR3 DNA sequence: TGCGCCAGCAGCAGTGGACAGCAGAACACTGAAGCTTTCTTT. Translated: CASSSGQQNTEAFF. The chain carries TRBV5-1 and TRBJ1-1; the D gene is possibly TRBD1 (6 bases). There are 14 residues in the CDR3. V was pared by 4 bases and J by 1 base, with 11 bases between. Germline CDR1 is SGHRS and CDR2 is YFSETQ.

The V gene is TRBV20-1, the J gene TRBJ2-1; weak D call: TRBD2 (6 bases). There are 14 residues in the CDR3. Germline loops: CDR1 DFQATT, CDR2 SNEGSKA (reference sequence). The germline V and J ends were trimmed by 6 bases and 2 bases, with 14 bases remaining between them. CDR3 amino acids: CSATSGPTYNEQFF. CDR3 sequence (DNA): TGCAGTGCAACAAGCGGGCCTACCTACAATGAGCAGTTCTTC.

This chain's CDR3 is CASGLLGVEQYF. The CDR3 coding sequence is TGTGCCAGCGGACTCCTAGGGGTCGAGCAGTACTTC. This chain uses TRBV25-1 with TRBJ2-5; D is tentatively TRBD1 or TRBD2 (5 bases each). The J call is in doubt because the DNA end fits TRBJ2-7 better. The CDR3 is 12 amino acids. Germline CDR1 reads MGHDK; CDR2 reads SYGVNS.

The J gene is TRBJ2-2, the V gene TRBV20-1; D ambiguous. In germline, CDR1 is DFQATT, CDR2 SNEGSKA (reference sequence). V lost 3 bases, J lost 8 bases, and 13 bases lay in between. CDR3 length equals 13 residues. CDR3 in DNA: TGCAGTGCTAGGTCTACGGCACGGGGGGAGCTGTTTTTT. Its protein is CSARSTARGELFF.

J is TRBJ2-5 and V is TRBV5-1, with 9 bases fitting TRBD1. Germline CDR1 SGHRS, CDR2 YFSETQ. This CDR3 has 15 residues. V shed 3 bases, J shed 2 bases, and the junction held 5 bases outside the gene matches. CDR3 in amino acids: CASSYGQGWQETQYF. CDR3 DNA sequence: TGCGCCAGCAGCTACGGACAGGGGTGGCAAGAGACCCAGTACTTC.

This clonotype occurred a few times. J is TRBJ2-3 and V is TRBV5-5, with TRBD1 as a possible D gene (6 bases). This CDR3 has 15 amino acids. Germline CDR1 and CDR2: SGHKS and YYEKEE (reference sequence). Trimming left V 0 bases short and J 5 bases short, with 13 bases between. The CDR3 region has the DNA TGTGCCAGCAGCTTGGGATACAGGGCCGGAGATACGCAGTATTTT. Its protein product is CASSLGYRAGDTQYF.

The chain recombines TRBV20-1 with TRBJ2-5; D perhaps matches TRBD1 (6 bases). The assigned J gene may be wrong: the sequence end matches TRBJ2-7 better. The CDR3 is 14 residues long. Germline V gene lookup returns CDR1 DFQATT and CDR2 SNEGSKA (reference sequence). CDR3 sequence (DNA): TGCAGTGCTAGAGATTGGCCCCAGGGGTACGAGCAGTACTTC. Translating it yields CSARDWPQGYEQYF.